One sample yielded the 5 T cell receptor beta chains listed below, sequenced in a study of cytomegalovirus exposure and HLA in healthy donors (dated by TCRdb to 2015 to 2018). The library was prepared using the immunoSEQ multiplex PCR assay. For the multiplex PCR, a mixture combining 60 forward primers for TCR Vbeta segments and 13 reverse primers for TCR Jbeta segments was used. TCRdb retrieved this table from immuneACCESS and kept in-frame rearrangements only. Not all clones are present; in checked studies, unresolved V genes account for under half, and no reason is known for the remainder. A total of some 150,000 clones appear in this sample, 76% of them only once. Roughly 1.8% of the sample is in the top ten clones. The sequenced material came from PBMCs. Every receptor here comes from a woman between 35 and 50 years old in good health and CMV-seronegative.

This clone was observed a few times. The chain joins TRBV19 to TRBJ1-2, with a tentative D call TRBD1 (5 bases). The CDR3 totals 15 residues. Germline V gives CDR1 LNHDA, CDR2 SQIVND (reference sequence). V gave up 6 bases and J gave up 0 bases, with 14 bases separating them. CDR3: CASSRDSPSNYGYTF. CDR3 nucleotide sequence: TGTGCCAGTAGCCGCGACAGTCCTTCTAACTATGGCTACACCTTC.

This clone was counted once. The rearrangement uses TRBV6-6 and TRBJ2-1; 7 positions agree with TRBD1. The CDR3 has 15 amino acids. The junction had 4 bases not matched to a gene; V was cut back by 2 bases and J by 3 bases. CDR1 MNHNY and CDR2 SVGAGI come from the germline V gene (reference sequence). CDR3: CASSYTRQGYNEQFF. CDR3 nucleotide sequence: TGTGCCAGCAGTTACACTCGACAGGGCTACAATGAGCAGTTCTTC.

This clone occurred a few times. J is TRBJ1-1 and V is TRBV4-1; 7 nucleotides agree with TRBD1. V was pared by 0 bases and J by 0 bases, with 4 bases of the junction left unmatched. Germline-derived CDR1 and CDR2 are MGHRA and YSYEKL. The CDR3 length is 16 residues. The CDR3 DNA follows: TGCGCCAGCAGCCAAGATCCGGGACAGATGAACACTGAAGCTTTCTTT. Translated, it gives CASSQDPGQMNTEAFF.

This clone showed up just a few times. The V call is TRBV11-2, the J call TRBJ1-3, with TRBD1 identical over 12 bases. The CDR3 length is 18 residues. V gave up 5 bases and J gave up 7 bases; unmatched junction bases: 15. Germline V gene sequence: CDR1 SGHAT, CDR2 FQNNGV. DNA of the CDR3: TGTGCCAGCAGCCCTCGGGACAGGGGGCCAGGTCTCGGGAACACCATATATTTT. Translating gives CASSPRDRGPGLGNTIYF.

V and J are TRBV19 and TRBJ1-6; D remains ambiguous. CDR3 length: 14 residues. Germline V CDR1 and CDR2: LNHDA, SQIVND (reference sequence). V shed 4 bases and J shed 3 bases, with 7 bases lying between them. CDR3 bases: TGTGCCAGTAGTAACAGTTACTATAATTCACCCCTCCACTTT. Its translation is CASSNSYYNSPLHF.